This T cell receptor beta chain was captured in a study of blood T cell repertoires in COVID-19. Clones were sequenced by immunoSEQ multiplex PCR, and TCRdb holds only the in-frame ones, with some missing. The sample has around 130,000 clones; more than 80% are singletons. Trimming shortened V by 6 bases and J by 4 bases, and 17 bases separated the two germline ends. This CDR3 is built from 15 residues. In germline, CDR1 is SEHNR, CDR2 FQNEAQ (reference sequence). The clonotype was recovered from a woman aged 55-69 years with acute or convalescent COVID-19. The specimen was peripheral blood. V is TRBV7-9 and J is TRBJ2-3; D may be TRBD1 (5 bases). CDR3 nucleotide sequence: TGTGCCAGCAGTTCTTTTGCAGGGTTAGCAGATACGCAGTATTTT. Its translation: CASSSFAGLADTQYF.